This T cell receptor (beta chain) is from a study of cytomegalovirus exposure and HLA in healthy donors. A remark on this clone: No antigen is known for it.

Germline CDR1 and CDR2: SGHDN and FVKESK. CDR3 length equals 13 residues. V lost 2 bases and J 5 bases, leaving 8 bases between the germline ends. The study, taken as a whole, reports: Reportedly, HLA-A and HLA-B alleles of most subjects were accurately predicted from TCR beta. Earlier analysis yielded a pattern in which most TCR beta V segments were productive about 90% or about 30% of the time. In a later analysis, common viral pathogens appeared linked to several of the most significant clusters.

Primers included in the PCR were 60 Vbeta and 13 Jbeta primers. Measured with immunoSEQ multiplex PCR; TCRdb has only the in-frame clones, and not every one. The sample consists of about 150,000 clones, 80% to 90% of them appearing once. This chain links TRBV14 with TRBJ2-3; D call uncertain. Sequencing used PBMCs. The sequence was obtained from a boy between 2 and 15 years old in good health and CMV-seronegative. The DNA of the CDR3 is TGTGCCAGCAGCCAATATCTCCTAGATACGCAGTATTTT. It codes for CASSQYLLDTQYF.